Each of the 10 T cell receptor beta chains below was sequenced from the same sample in a study of cytomegalovirus exposure and HLA in healthy donors. PCR was performed using 60 Vbeta and 13 Jbeta primers. TCRdb keeps only in-frame clones here, not all; method: immunoSEQ multiplex PCR. The sample includes some 40,000 clones, 81% of them seen just once. Specimen: PBMCs. All receptors come from a man over 45 in good health and CMV-seronegative.

The CDR3 DNA reads as TGCGCCAGCAGCCAGGAAGCAGGGACAGCCTACACCGGGGAGCTGTTTTTT. Protein sequence: CASSQEAGTAYTGELFF. The chain couples TRBV4-3 to TRBJ2-2, with 7 bases aligning to TRBD1. This CDR3 has 17 residues. The germline V gene has CDR1 LGHNA and CDR2 YSLEER. Unmatched junction bases numbered 10, after V lost 3 bases and J lost 3 bases.

The chain uses TRBV7-2 and TRBJ2-3; 7 nucleotides agree with TRBD1. This CDR3 contains 14 residues. Germline CDR1 and CDR2: SGHTA and FQGNSA. V lost 6 bases and J lost 3; bases outside the gene matches: 6. As DNA, the CDR3 is TGTGCCAGCAGACGGAGACAGGGAACAGATACGCAGTATTTT. Encoded protein: CASRRRQGTDTQYF.

This rearrangement joins TRBV7-8 to TRBJ1-1, with 7 bases lining up with TRBD1. The CDR3 has 17 amino acids. Germline values: CDR1 SGHVS, CDR2 FQNEAQ. V shed 5 bases and J 0 bases; nucleotides not matched to a gene: 12. The CDR3 nucleotides read TGTGCCAGCAGCCCCCGGGACAGAGTCTATCTGAACACTGAAGCTTTCTTT. As protein: CASSPRDRVYLNTEAFF. The whole variable domain, remainder taken from reference TRBV7-8 and TRBJ1-1, is GAGVSQSPRYKVAKRGQDVALRCDPISGHVSLFWYQQALGQGPEFLTYFQNEAQLDKSGLPSDRFFAERPEGSVSTLKIQRTQQEDSAVYLCASSPRDRVYLNTEAFFGQGTRLTVV.

This chain connects TRBV9 to TRBJ2-7; 9 bases map to TRBD2. The CDR3 loop spans 15 amino acids. The V gene's germline CDR1 is SGDLS and CDR2 YYNGEE. Trimming took 5 bases from V and 3 from J; bases not matched to a gene: 9. The CDR3: CASSVHSGSLYEQYF. DNA for the CDR3: TGTGCCAGCAGTGTGCATAGCGGGAGTCTCTACGAGCAGTACTTC.

The chain has TRBV27 and TRBJ2-5; 7 bases fit TRBD1. The CDR3 length is 14 residues. Germline-derived CDR1 and CDR2 are MNHEY and SMNVEV (reference sequence). Trimming cost V 2 bases and J 5 bases; bases outside gene matches: 5. The chain's CDR3 is CASSLGATGETQYF. CDR3 in DNA: TGTGCCAGCAGTTTAGGGGCGACAGGGGAGACCCAGTACTTC.

The chain carries TRBV5-1 and TRBJ2-6; TRBD1 matches at 8 bases. The length of the CDR3 is 18 residues. J lost 1 base, V lost 0 bases, and 6 bases had no gene match. Germline-derived CDR1 and CDR2 are SGHRS and YFSETQ. For the CDR3, the DNA is TGCGCCAGCAGCTTGGCCTCTTGGACAGGGTCTGGGGCCAACGTCCTGACTTTC. It yields the protein CASSLASWTGSGANVLTF.

The chain carries TRBV20-1 and TRBJ1-1, with no clear D. Trimming stripped 1 base from V and 6 bases from J, with 6 bases between. The CDR3 extends over 11 amino acids. Per the germline V gene, CDR1 is DFQATT and CDR2 is SNEGSKA (reference sequence). The CDR3: CSARVESEAFF. CDR3 DNA: TGCAGTGCTAGAGTGGAGTCTGAAGCTTTCTTT.

This clone was counted between two and nine times. The chain uses TRBV7-9 and TRBJ1-2; D is unclear. V lost 3 bases and J lost 5, with 10 bases in between. There are 13 residues in the CDR3. From germline, CDR1 is SEHNR and CDR2 FQNEAQ (reference sequence). The CDR3 sequence is CASSLEQLYGYTF. CDR3 coding DNA: TGTGCCAGCAGCTTGGAACAGCTATATGGCTACACCTTC.

This chain uses TRBV6-5 with TRBJ2-1; the D gene is possibly TRBD1 (6 bases). V was pared by 0 bases and J by 9 bases, with 9 bases between. The CDR3 consists of 13 residues. Germline V gives CDR1 MNHEY, CDR2 SVGAGI. Here the CDR3 DNA reads TGTGCCAGCAGTTACTCGGAACAGGGTGAGCAGTTCTTC. It encodes CASSYSEQGEQFF.

For this clone: One end of the junction does not line up with germline, which may come from a read error. V gene TRBV7-9 combines with J gene TRBJ2-7; unclear D gene. The germline gives CDR1 SEHNR, CDR2 FQNEAQ (reference sequence). The CDR3 totals 11 residues. The CDR3 spells CSSSLRYEQYF. The CDR3 DNA follows: TGTTCCAGCAGCTTACGCTACGAGCAGTACTTC.